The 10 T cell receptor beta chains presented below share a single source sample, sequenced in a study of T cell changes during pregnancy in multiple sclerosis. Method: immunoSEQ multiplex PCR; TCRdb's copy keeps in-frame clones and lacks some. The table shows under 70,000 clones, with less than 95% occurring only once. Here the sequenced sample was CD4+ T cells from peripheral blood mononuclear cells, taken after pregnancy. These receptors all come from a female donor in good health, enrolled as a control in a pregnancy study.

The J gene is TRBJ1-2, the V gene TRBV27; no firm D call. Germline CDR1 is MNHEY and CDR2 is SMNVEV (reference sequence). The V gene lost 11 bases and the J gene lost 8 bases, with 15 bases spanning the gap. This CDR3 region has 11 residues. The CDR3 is CAGQRVGGYTF. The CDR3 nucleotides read TGTGCCGGTCAGCGGGTTGGGGGCTACACCTTC.

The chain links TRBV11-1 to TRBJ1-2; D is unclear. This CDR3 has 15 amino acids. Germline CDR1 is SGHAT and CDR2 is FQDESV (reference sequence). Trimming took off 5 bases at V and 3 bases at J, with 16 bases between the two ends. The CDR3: CASSEHPGGDYGYTF. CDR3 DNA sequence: TGTGCCAGCAGCGAACACCCCGGAGGAGACTATGGCTACACCTTC.

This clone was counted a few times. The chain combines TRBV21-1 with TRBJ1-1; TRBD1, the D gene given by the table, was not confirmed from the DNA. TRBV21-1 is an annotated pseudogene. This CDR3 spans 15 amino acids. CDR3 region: CASSKGTGVNTEAFF. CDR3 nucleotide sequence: TGTGCCAGCAGCAAGGGGACAGGGGTCAACACTGAAGCTTTCTTT.

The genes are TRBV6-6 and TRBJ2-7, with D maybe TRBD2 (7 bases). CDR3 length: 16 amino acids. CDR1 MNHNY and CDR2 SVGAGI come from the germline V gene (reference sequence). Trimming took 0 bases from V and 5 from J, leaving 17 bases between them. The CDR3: CASSYSGAGAPDEQYF. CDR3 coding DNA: TGTGCCAGCAGTTACTCGGGGGCGGGGGCCCCAGACGAGCAGTACTTC.

CDR3 sequence (DNA): TGTGCCTGGAGTGGCCAGGGTGTAAGTATGAACACTGAAGCTTTCTTT. Its protein product is CAWSGQGVSMNTEAFF. V gene TRBV30 combines with J gene TRBJ1-1; TRBD1 is a possible D gene (5 bases). V was trimmed by 1 base and J by 0 bases, leaving 15 bases between them. Per germline, CDR1 GTSNPN and CDR2 SVGIG (reference sequence). This CDR3 spans 16 amino acids.

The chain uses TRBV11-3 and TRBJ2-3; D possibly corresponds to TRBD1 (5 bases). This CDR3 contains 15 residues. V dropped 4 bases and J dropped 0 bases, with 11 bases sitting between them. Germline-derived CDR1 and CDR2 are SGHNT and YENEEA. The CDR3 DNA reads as TGTGCCAGCAGCTCGCGACAGTTTAGCACAGATACGCAGTATTTT. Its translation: CASSSRQFSTDTQYF.

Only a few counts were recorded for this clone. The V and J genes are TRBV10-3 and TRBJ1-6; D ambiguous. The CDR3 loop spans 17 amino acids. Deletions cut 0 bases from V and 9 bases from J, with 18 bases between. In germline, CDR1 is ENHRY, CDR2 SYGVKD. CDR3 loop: CAISESIGWSAISPLHF. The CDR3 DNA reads TGTGCCATCAGTGAGTCGATTGGGTGGAGCGCAATTTCACCCCTCCACTTT.

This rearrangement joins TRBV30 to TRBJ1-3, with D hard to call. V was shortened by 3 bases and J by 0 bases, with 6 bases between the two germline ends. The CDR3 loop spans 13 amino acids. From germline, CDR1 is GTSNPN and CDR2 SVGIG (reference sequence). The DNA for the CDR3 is TGTGCCTGGAGCCACATCTCTGGAAACACCATATATTTT. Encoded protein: CAWSHISGNTIYF.

This CDR3 is CASSPTGGWEQFF. The CDR3 region has the DNA TGTGCCAGCAGCCCTACTGGGGGCTGGGAGCAGTTCTTC. V gene TRBV11-3 combines with J gene TRBJ2-1; D may be TRBD1 (6 bases). CDR1 SGHNT and CDR2 YENEEA come from the germline V gene. The V and J ends lost 5 bases and 10 bases respectively, with 15 bases between them. The CDR3 is made up of 13 amino acids.

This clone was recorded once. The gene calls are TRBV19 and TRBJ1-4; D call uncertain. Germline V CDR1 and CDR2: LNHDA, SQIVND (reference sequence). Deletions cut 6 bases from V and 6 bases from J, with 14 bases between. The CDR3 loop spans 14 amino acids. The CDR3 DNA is TGTGCCAGTAGAATATCACGGAGGGATGAAAAACTGTTTTTT. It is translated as CASRISRRDEKLFF.